The clone carrying this T cell receptor (beta chain) was counted a few times. The antigen remains undetermined. The entry originates in a study of glioma-infiltrating T cells. General study results and limits: Tissue-blood divergence was below expectation in non-neoplastic patients, above in gliomas. Very few CDR3 sequences were shared between tissue and blood.

This CDR3 contains 13 residues. Trimming took 4 bases from V and 4 from J, leaving 9 bases between them. In germline, CDR1 is MNHNS, CDR2 SASEGT. Using RNA template, CDR3s of TCR alpha and beta were amplified with iRepertoire arm-PCR. One entry per CDR3 protein, called by TCRdb with MiXCR from the multiplex PCR reads. The sample contains around 150,000 distinct CDR3 sequences, roughly two fifths of which appear only once. The specimen sequenced was glioma tissue, nonneoplastic brain tissue, or PBMCs (not recorded which). The genes are TRBV6-1 and TRBJ2-3; possibly TRBD2 for D (5 bases). This receptor was obtained from a human donor with low-grade glioma or glioblastoma, undergoing nonglioma brain surgery, or in good health (not recorded which). CDR3 DNA: TGTGCCAGCAGTGTGATACTAGCAGATACGCAGTATTTT. Protein product: CASSVILADTQYF.